The clone carrying this T cell receptor (beta chain) was detected only a few times. At one end, the junction sequence differs from germline, possibly due to a read error. The data belong to a study of breast tumors, draining lymph nodes, adjacent tissues. The CDR3 covers 15 residues. CDR1 and CDR2 from the germline V gene are WSHSY and SAAADI. Each CDR3 protein is one row after TCRdb ran MiXCR on the multiplex PCR reads. The data show about 300,000 distinct CDR3 sequences, with 30% seen just once and around 1.1% held by the top ten. Samples came from axillary lymph nodes draining the breast cancer. V and J are TRBV10-2 and TRBJ1-1, with a possible D match to TRBD1 (6 bases). Input material: axillary lymph node tissue. This clonotype was sampled from a female donor with breast cancer. Some clones in this sample may be carry-over from other donors' samples. CDR3 protein: CASREFRGMNTEAFF. CDR3 DNA sequence: TGCGCCAGCAGAGAGTTCAGGGGAATGAACACTGAAGCTTTCTTT.